The 30 T cell receptor beta chains reported below all come from one sample, sequenced in a study of blood T cell repertoires in COVID-19. The protocol was immunoSEQ multiplex PCR, while the TCRdb copy is restricted to in-frame clones and leaves out a portion. The sample lists under 250,000 clones, 80% to 85% seen once, with less than 5.5% in the top ten. Sequences were obtained from peripheral blood. The receptors come from a man aged 50 to 59 with active or convalescent COVID-19.

This clone has just a few counts. V usage is TRBV7-2 and J usage is TRBJ1-2, with D perhaps TRBD1 (6 bases). Trimming pared 1 base from V and 3 bases from J, leaving 15 bases between. Germline V gene sequence: CDR1 SGHTA, CDR2 FQGNSA. The CDR3 totals 16 residues. CDR3: CASSLDAGGLHYGYTF. The CDR3 coding sequence is TGTGCCAGCAGCTTAGATGCCGGGGGGCTTCACTATGGCTACACCTTC. The full variable domain, completed using reference TRBV7-2 and TRBJ1-2, is GAGVSQSPSNKVTEKGKDVELRCDPISGHTALYWYRQSLGQGLEFLIYFQGNSAPDKSGLPSDRFSAERTGGSVSTLTIQRTQQEDSAVYLCASSLDAGGLHYGYTFGSGTRLTVV.

The chain links TRBV3-1 (or the pseudogene TRBV3-2) to TRBJ2-3, with TRBD2 identical over 8 bases. The germline V gene has CDR1 LGHDT and CDR2 YNNKEL (reference sequence). V was clipped by 1 base and J by 4 bases; unmatched bases: 4. This CDR3 is 15 amino acids long. The chain's CDR3 is CASSQVGGGSDTQYF. The CDR3 DNA is TGTGCCAGCAGCCAAGTCGGGGGGGGTTCAGATACGCAGTATTTT.

This clone was seen once. V gene TRBV6-6 combines with J gene TRBJ1-6, with TRBD1 matching 11 bases. Trimming removed 6 bases from V and 10 bases from J; junction bases left unmatched: 8. The CDR3 is 15 amino acids. Looked up from germline, CDR1 is MNHNY and CDR2 is SVGAGI (reference sequence). CDR3 nucleotides: TGTGCCAGCAGACCCGGACAGGGGGCTAACTCACCCCTCCACTTT. Its protein product is CASRPGQGANSPLHF.

The V call is TRBV30, the J call TRBJ1-2; D is ambiguous. V was cut by 3 bases and J by 0 bases, with 14 bases left in between. CDR3 size: 15 residues. CDR1 is GTSNPN and CDR2 is SVGIG in the germline V gene (reference sequence). CDR3 amino acids: CAWSLLASANYGYTF. The CDR3 DNA reads TGTGCCTGGAGCCTCCTAGCCTCCGCTAACTATGGCTACACCTTC. Based on the CDR3 plus reference TRBV30 and TRBJ1-2, the full variable domain is SQTIHQWPATLVQPVGSPLSLECTVEGTSNPNLYWYRQAAGRGLQLLFYSVGIGQISSEVPQNLSASRPQDRQFILSSKKLLLSDSGFYLCAWSLLASANYGYTFGSGTRLTVV.

This clone has just one count. This chain uses TRBV11-1 with TRBJ2-1; 10 positions agree with TRBD2. This CDR3 has 15 residues. Germline CDR1 reads SGHAT; CDR2 reads FQDESV (reference sequence). With V trimmed by 0 bases and J by 9 bases, 5 bases remained unmatched. The CDR3 spells CASSLASGGAAEQFF. CDR3 in DNA: TGTGCCAGCAGCTTAGCCAGCGGGGGGGCCGCTGAGCAGTTCTTC.

The chain carries TRBV7-3 and TRBJ1-2, with D maybe TRBD1 (5 bases). In germline, CDR1 is SGHTA, CDR2 FQGTGA. V lost 5 bases to trimming and J lost 6 bases, with 19 bases between them. The CDR3 runs to 15 residues. CDR3 protein: CASSPGGTLNDGYTF. The CDR3 DNA follows: TGTGCCAGCAGCCCGGGAGGGACTTTAAACGATGGCTACACCTTC.

This clone has only one observation. The chain has TRBV5-4 and TRBJ1-6; D is possibly TRBD1 (6 bases). V was pared by 6 bases and J by 9 bases, with 22 bases between. The CDR3 covers 16 residues. Germline CDR1 SGHNT, CDR2 YYREEE (reference sequence). In DNA, the CDR3 is TGTGCCAGCACTCTCGGGGGGCCGGGAGGGAGTTCACCCCTCCACTTT. Its translation is CASTLGGPGGSSPLHF.

The chain uses TRBV6-5 and TRBJ2-7; 9 nucleotides line up with TRBD1. J gave up 4 bases and V 10 bases, and 8 bases lay outside the gene matches. CDR3 length equals 13 residues. The germline CDR1 and CDR2 sequences are MNHEY and SVGAGI. CDR3 residues: CAKASGTGYEQYF. The CDR3 DNA reads as TGTGCCAAAGCGTCCGGGACAGGGTACGAGCAGTACTTC.

The V gene is TRBV4-1, the J gene TRBJ2-1, with TRBD2 matching over 8 bases. The CDR3 sequence is 12 residues long. Germline V gene lookup returns CDR1 MGHRA and CDR2 YSYEKL. The V gene end was trimmed by 5 bases and the J gene end by 10 bases; junction bases not matched to a gene: 4. The CDR3 loop reads CASSSSGFEQFF. CDR3 DNA sequence: TGCGCCAGCAGCTCTAGCGGGTTCGAGCAGTTCTTC.

J is TRBJ1-4 and V is TRBV7-9, with a tentative D call TRBD1 (5 bases). Germline CDR1 and CDR2: SEHNR and FQNEAQ (reference sequence). The CDR3 runs to 19 residues. The germline V and J ends were trimmed by 1 base and 7 bases, with 25 bases remaining between them. The CDR3 loop is CASSLVAEAWGLQGEKLFF. The DNA for the CDR3 is TGTGCCAGCAGCTTAGTAGCGGAGGCCTGGGGCCTGCAAGGTGAAAAACTGTTTTTT.

V usage is TRBV7-8 and J usage is TRBJ2-7, with D possibly TRBD1 on 6 matching bases. The V gene's germline CDR1 is SGHVS and CDR2 FQNEAQ. Trimming left V 2 bases short and J 4 bases short, with 15 bases between. The CDR3 is made up of 15 amino acids. CDR3 region: CASSLPGQDNYEQYF. The DNA of the CDR3 is TGTGCCAGCAGCTTACCGGGACAAGACAATTACGAGCAGTACTTC.

This rearrangement joins TRBV3-1 (or the pseudogene TRBV3-2) to TRBJ2-2; 11 bases are a match to TRBD1. Trimming at V came to 2 bases and at J to 7 bases, leaving 3 bases not matched to a gene. In germline, CDR1 is LGHDT, CDR2 YNNKEL (reference sequence). The CDR3 runs 15 residues. CDR3 amino acids: CASSQTGTGGGELFF. In nucleotides, the CDR3 is TGTGCCAGCAGCCAAACAGGGACAGGGGGCGGGGAGCTGTTTTTT.

This chain joins TRBV16 and TRBJ1-5; D possibly corresponds to TRBD1 (6 bases). Deletions cut 3 bases from V and 3 bases from J, with 12 bases between. The CDR3 loop spans 15 amino acids. Germline CDR1 and CDR2: KGHSY and FQNENV. Here the CDR3 reads CASSQLTGINQPQHF. The CDR3 nucleotides are TGTGCCAGCAGCCAGTTGACAGGCATCAATCAGCCCCAGCATTTT.

The chain combines TRBV11-1 with TRBJ2-1; tentatively, D is TRBD2 (6 bases). V gave up 5 bases and J gave up 3 bases, with 14 bases separating them. The germline CDR1 and CDR2 sequences are SGHAT and FQDESV (reference sequence). The CDR3 is 15 residues long. The CDR3 DNA follows: TGTGCCAGCAGCGACCTGGGGGACTTCTACAATGAGCAGTTCTTC. Residues: CASSDLGDFYNEQFF.

V usage is TRBV9 and J usage is TRBJ2-3; D unclear. V lost 3 bases and J lost 1, with 9 bases in between. Germline values: CDR1 SGDLS, CDR2 YYNGEE. The CDR3 covers 14 residues. The CDR3 DNA is TGTGCCAGCAGCGCCCTTCAGGGCACAGATACGCAGTATTTT. Its protein product is CASSALQGTDTQYF. Full variable domain (rest looked up from reference TRBV9 and TRBJ2-3): DSGVTQTPKHLITATGQRVTLRCSPRSGDLSVYWYQQSLDQGLQFLIQYYNGEERAKGNILERFSAQQFPDLHSELNLSSLELGDSALYFCASSALQGTDTQYFGPGTRLTVL.

This chain connects TRBV2 to TRBJ1-3; D might be TRBD1 (6 bases). The CDR3 consists of 16 residues. CDR1 is SNHLY, CDR2 FYNNEI, per germline. Trimming stripped 4 bases from V and 2 bases from J, with 15 bases between. The CDR3 sequence: CASSGSSGEPGNTIYF. The CDR3 bases are TGTGCCAGCAGTGGATCTTCAGGGGAACCTGGAAACACCATATATTTT.

The genes are TRBV19 and TRBJ1-1; D call uncertain. The CDR3 loop spans 14 amino acids. CDR1 and CDR2 from the germline V gene are LNHDA and SQIVND (reference sequence). Trimming removed 1 base at V and 5 bases at J, with 11 bases between. The DNA of the CDR3 is TGTGCCAGTAGTATAGGGGTTGGAGGGACTGAAGCTTTCTTT. As protein: CASSIGVGGTEAFF.

A few counts support this clone. This chain connects TRBV10-3 to TRBJ2-5, with D perhaps matching TRBD2 (6 bases). This CDR3 region has 12 residues. Germline V lookup: CDR1 ENHRY, CDR2 SYGVKD. The V and J ends lost 6 bases and 7 bases respectively, with 12 bases between them. CDR3 bases: TGTGCCATCAGAGACTCGGAGGGGACCCAGTACTTC. This gives the protein CAIRDSEGTQYF.

J is TRBJ1-3 and V is TRBV9, with D hard to call. CDR1 and CDR2 from the germline V gene are SGDLS and YYNGEE. This CDR3 comprises 17 residues. Deletions cut 0 bases from V and 0 bases from J, with 13 bases between. The CDR3 DNA sequence: TGTGCCAGCAGCGTAGCCGAACAGAGAAACTCTGGAAACACCATATATTTT. Translation gives CASSVAEQRNSGNTIYF.

The V and J genes are TRBV10-3 and TRBJ2-7, with 7 bases matching TRBD1. V gave up 4 bases and J gave up 2 bases; unmatched junction bases: 14. The CDR3 is made up of 17 amino acids. CDR1 is ENHRY, CDR2 SYGVKD, per germline. The CDR3 region has the DNA TGTGCCATCAGTGTTTCTTCGCGGACAGGACCAACCTACGAGCAGTACTTC. The encoded protein is CAISVSSRTGPTYEQYF.

The chain is built from TRBV4-1 and TRBJ1-5; tentatively, D is TRBD1 (5 bases). Germline V gene data show CDR1 as MGHRA and CDR2 as YSYEKL. The CDR3 length is 19 residues. Trimming took off 0 bases at V and 0 bases at J, with 18 bases between the two ends. CDR3 DNA sequence: TGCGCCAGCAGCCAAGATAACGACAGACTTTCCTTTAGCAATCAGCCCCAGCATTTT. Encoded protein: CASSQDNDRLSFSNQPQHF.

The chain joins TRBV18 to TRBJ2-2; possibly TRBD2 for D (6 bases). V gave up 0 bases and J gave up 2 bases, with 10 bases separating them. This CDR3 has 16 residues. Germline-derived CDR1 and CDR2 are KGHSH and LQKENI. CDR3 region: CASSPPGGFNTGELFF. CDR3 bases: TGTGCCAGCTCACCACCGGGGGGTTTCAACACCGGGGAGCTGTTTTTT.

The chain uses TRBV2 and TRBJ2-7; D is undetermined. The V and J ends lost 6 bases and 1 base respectively, with 10 bases between them. CDR3 length: 13 amino acids. Germline V gives CDR1 SNHLY, CDR2 FYNNEI. CDR3 DNA sequence: TGTGCCAGCAGGTACGACAAGTCCTACGAGCAGTACTTC. Encoded protein: CASRYDKSYEQYF.

This clone is a singleton in its sample. This chain uses TRBV6-5 with TRBJ1-1; D is uncertain. This CDR3 is 14 amino acids long. Germline V gene lookup returns CDR1 MNHEY and CDR2 SVGAGI. V was shortened by 7 bases and J by 4 bases, with 16 bases between the two germline ends. The CDR3 protein is CASIIVRGGTEAFF. CDR3 in DNA: TGTGCCAGCATAATCGTACGGGGAGGCACTGAAGCTTTCTTT.

The chain couples TRBV6-6 to TRBJ1-2; 10 bases line up with TRBD1. V shed 5 bases, J shed 4 bases, and the junction held 10 bases outside the gene matches. Germline loops: CDR1 MNHNY, CDR2 SVGAGI (reference sequence). This CDR3 is built from 16 residues. CDR3 in DNA: TGTGCCAGCAGTCAAGGACCCAGGACAGGGGGCTATGGCTACACCTTC. Its translation: CASSQGPRTGGYGYTF.

The rearrangement links TRBV21-1 to TRBJ2-1; TRBD2 is the table's D call and was not checked against the DNA. TRBV21-1 is a pseudogene. This CDR3 is built from 17 residues. The CDR3 spells CASSHRSGIPSYNEQFF. CDR3 DNA sequence: TGTGCCAGCTCCCACCGGAGCGGGATTCCCTCCTACAATGAGCAGTTCTTC.

A few counts support this clone. The chain joins TRBV5-4 to TRBJ1-6, with a tentative D call TRBD1 (5 bases). Germline lookup yields CDR1 SGHNT and CDR2 YYREEE (reference sequence). The germline V and J ends were trimmed by 4 bases and 8 bases, with 19 bases remaining between them. There are 16 residues in the CDR3. The CDR3 region has the DNA TGTGCCAGCAGCCCCAACTTAGGGACGGGGGATTCACCCCTCCACTTT. Its translation: CASSPNLGTGDSPLHF. Using reference TRBV5-4 and TRBJ1-6 for the parts outside the CDR3, the full variable domain is ETGVTQSPTHLIKTRGQQVTLRCSSQSGHNTVSWYQQALGQGPQFIFQYYREEENGRGNFPPRFSGLQFPNYSSELNVNALELDDSALYLCASSPNLGTGDSPLHFGNGTRLTVT.

The chain combines TRBV5-6 with TRBJ2-5; a possible D gene is TRBD2 (6 bases). The germline V and J ends were trimmed by 0 bases and 5 bases, with 8 bases remaining between them. This CDR3 has 13 residues. Germline V gene lookup returns CDR1 SGHDT and CDR2 YYEEEE. The CDR3 coding sequence is TGTGCCAGCAGCTTGGGAGGGAGGGAGACCCAGTACTTC. Translation: CASSLGGRETQYF.

Concerning this clone itself: An end of the junction does not agree with germline; a read error may underlie this. The chain combines TRBV11-2 with TRBJ2-7; TRBD2 matches at 7 bases. Germline CDR1 reads SGHAT; CDR2 reads FQNNGV. This CDR3 region has 12 residues. As DNA, the CDR3 is TGTGCCAGCAGCCCAAATCCGCGGGAGCAGTGCTTC. This gives the protein CASSPNPREQCF. Supplemented by reference TRBV11-2 and TRBJ2-7, the full variable domain reads EAGVAQSPRYKIIEKRQSVAFWCNPISGHATLYWYQQILGQGPKLLIQFQNNGVVDDSQLPKDRFSAERLKGVDSTLKIQPAKLEDSAVYLCASSPNPREQCFGPGTRLTVT.

The rearrangement joins TRBV5-5 to TRBJ1-1; D is uncertain. Germline V gives CDR1 SGHKS, CDR2 YYEKEE (reference sequence). The CDR3 totals 11 residues. V lost 1 base and J 4 bases, leaving 2 bases between the germline ends. The CDR3 sequence: CASSLRTEAFF. CDR3 coding DNA: TGTGCCAGCAGCTTGCGCACTGAAGCTTTCTTT.